This is a list of T cell receptor beta chains from one sample in a study of T-cell memory formation after mild COVID-19. Each CDR3 protein is one row after TCRdb ran MiXCR on the 5' RACE reads. Of 65,000 to 90,000 distinct CDR3 sequences in the sample, roughly 12% were seen once. Sequenced: PBMCs or a T cell subset sorted from them (not recorded which). The receptors come from a man between 18 and 29 years old who had mild COVID-19 (a few samples of this study predate the infection). Cell type and time point are not known. CDR3s include the opening cysteine and the closing phenylalanine or tryptophan. The D gene is left open where the match is weak. Clone size is stated in some rows and not others, as once, few, many or a class when expanded.

. | TRBJ2-3 | TRBV7-9 | TRBD1 | CASTGTGSTDTQYF | TGTGCCAGTACCGGGACAGGTAGCACAGATACGCAGTATTTT
many | TRBJ2-5 | TRBV4-1 | . | CASSFEPTDAQETQYF | TGCGCCAGCAGCTTCGAACCGACCGACGCACAAGAGACCCAGTACTTC
. | TRBJ1-6 | TRBV4-3 | . | CASSQEGPLRLYNSPLHF | TGCGCCAGCAGCCAAGAGGGCCCCCTCAGGCTCTATAATTCACCCCTCCACTTT
few | TRBJ1-3 | TRBV29-1 | . | CSVVGVSAGNTIYF | TGCAGCGTTGTCGGGGTCTCGGCCGGAAACACCATATATTTT
. | TRBJ2-5 | TRBV9 | . | CASSSVIRNQETQYF | TGTGCCAGCAGTTCAGTGATACGGAACCAAGAGACCCAGTACTTC
. | TRBJ1-4 | TRBV12-3/TRBV12-4 | . | CASKKMGANEKLFF | TGTGCCAGTAAAAAAATGGGAGCTAATGAAAAACTGTTTTTT
. | TRBJ2-5 | TRBV12-3/TRBV12-4 | TRBD2 | CASSLLTGTRRRAQETQYF | TGTGCCAGCAGTTTACTGACCGGGACTAGACGTCGGGCGCAGGAGACCCAGTACTTC
many | TRBJ2-1 | TRBV6-2/TRBV6-3 | TRBD2 | CASSYSISGDLSSYNEQFF | TGTGCCAGCAGTTACTCGATTAGCGGGGACTTAAGCTCCTACAATGAGCAGTTCTTC
few | TRBJ1-5 | TRBV12-3/TRBV12-4 | . | CASSRRDSYNQPQHF | TGTGCCAGCAGTCGCAGGGACTCATACAATCAGCCCCAGCATTTT
. | TRBJ2-4 | TRBV29-1 | . | CSVEIGWADIQYF | TGCAGCGTTGAAATCGGCTGGGCGGACATTCAGTACTTC
. | TRBJ1-1 | TRBV29-1 | TRBD1 | CSVDRANTEAFF | TGCAGCGTGGACAGGGCCAACACTGAAGCTTTCTTT
. | TRBJ1-2 | TRBV9 | TRBD1 | CASSPFPWDSYGYTF | TGTGCCAGCAGCCCTTTCCCCTGGGACAGTTATGGCTACACCTTC